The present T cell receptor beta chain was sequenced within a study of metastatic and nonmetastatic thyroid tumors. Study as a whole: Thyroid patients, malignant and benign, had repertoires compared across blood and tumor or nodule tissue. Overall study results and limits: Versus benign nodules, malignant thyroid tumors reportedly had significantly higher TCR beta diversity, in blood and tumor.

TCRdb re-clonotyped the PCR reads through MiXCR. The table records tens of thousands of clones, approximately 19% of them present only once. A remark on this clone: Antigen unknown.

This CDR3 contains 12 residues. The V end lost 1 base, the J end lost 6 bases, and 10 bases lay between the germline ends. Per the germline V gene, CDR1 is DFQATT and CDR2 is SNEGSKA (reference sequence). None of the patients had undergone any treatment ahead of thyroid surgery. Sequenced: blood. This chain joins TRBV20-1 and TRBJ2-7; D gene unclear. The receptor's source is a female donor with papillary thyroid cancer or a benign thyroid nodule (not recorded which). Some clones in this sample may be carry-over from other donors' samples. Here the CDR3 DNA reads TGCAGTGCTAGAGGGAACGACGGCGAGCAGTACTTC. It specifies CSARGNDGEQYF.